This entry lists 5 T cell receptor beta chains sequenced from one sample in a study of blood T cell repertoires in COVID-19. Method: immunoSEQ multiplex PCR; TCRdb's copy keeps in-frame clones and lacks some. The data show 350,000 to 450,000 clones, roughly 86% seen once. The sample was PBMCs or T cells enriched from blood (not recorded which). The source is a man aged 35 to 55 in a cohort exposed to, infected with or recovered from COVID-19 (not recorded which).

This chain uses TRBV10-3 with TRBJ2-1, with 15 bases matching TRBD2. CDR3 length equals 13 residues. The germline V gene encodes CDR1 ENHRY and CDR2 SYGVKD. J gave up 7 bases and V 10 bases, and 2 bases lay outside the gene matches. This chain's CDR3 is CATGLAGGNEQFF. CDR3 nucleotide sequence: TGTGCCACCGGACTAGCGGGAGGGAATGAGCAGTTCTTC.

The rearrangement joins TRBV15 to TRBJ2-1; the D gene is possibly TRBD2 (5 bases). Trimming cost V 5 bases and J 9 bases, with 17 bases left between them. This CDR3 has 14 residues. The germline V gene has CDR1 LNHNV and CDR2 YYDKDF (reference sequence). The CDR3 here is CATSGSVARGEQFF. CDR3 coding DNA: TGTGCCACCAGCGGTAGCGTTGCCCGTGGTGAGCAGTTCTTC.

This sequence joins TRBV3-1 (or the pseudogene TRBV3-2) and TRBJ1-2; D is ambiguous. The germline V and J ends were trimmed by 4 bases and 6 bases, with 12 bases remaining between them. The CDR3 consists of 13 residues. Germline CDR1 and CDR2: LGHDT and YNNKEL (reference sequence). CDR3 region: CASSRGISDGYTF. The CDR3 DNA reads TGTGCCAGCAGCCGCGGGATTTCGGATGGCTACACCTTC.

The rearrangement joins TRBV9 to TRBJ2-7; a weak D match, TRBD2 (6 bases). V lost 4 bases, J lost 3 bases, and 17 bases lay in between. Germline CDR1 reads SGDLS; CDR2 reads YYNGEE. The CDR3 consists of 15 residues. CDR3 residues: CASSPRVAEVYEQYF. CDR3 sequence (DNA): TGTGCCAGCAGCCCCAGGGTAGCGGAGGTCTACGAGCAGTACTTC. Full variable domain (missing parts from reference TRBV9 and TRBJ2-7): DSGVTQTPKHLITATGQRVTLRCSPRSGDLSVYWYQQSLDQGLQFLIQYYNGEERAKGNILERFSAQQFPDLHSELNLSSLELGDSALYFCASSPRVAEVYEQYFGPGTRLTVT.

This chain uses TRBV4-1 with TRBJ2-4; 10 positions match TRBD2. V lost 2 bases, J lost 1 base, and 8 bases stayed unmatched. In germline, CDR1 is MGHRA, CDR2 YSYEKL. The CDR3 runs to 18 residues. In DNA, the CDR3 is TGCGCCAGCAGCCAAAGAGTAGCGGGAGGCGACGCCAAAAACATTCAGTACTTC. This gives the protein CASSQRVAGGDAKNIQYF.